This T cell receptor beta chain was sequenced during a study of T cell clonality in common variable immunodeficiency. Only in-frame clones appear in the TCRdb table, and some are missing; sequencing was by immunoSEQ multiplex PCR. The record shows some 60,000 clones for this sample, with no singletons present. Heparinized whole blood, about 5 to 9 ml, came from each donor. There are many counts of this clone. Its target is not known. The CDR3 end is not reached by the read, which stops 3 residues before it; the germline J gene fills it in. Whole-study results and caveats: In common variable immunodeficiency, TCR beta chains reportedly carried fewer deletions and N-nucleotide insertions. CVID subjects shared fewer TCRbeta clones than healthy controls did.

Germline loops: CDR1 SEHNR, CDR2 FQNEAQ (reference sequence). The CDR3 has 14 amino acids. This sequence joins TRBV7-9 and TRBJ2-4, with TRBD1 matching over 8 bases. The specimen was peripheral blood mononuclear cells. The sequence was obtained from a person aged 18 to 75 in good health. The part of the CDR3 DNA that was read is TGTGCCAGCAGCCAAGGGACAGGCGGTCACCAT. It translates to CASSQGTGGHH. Given in full, the CDR3 is CASSQGTGGHHQYF.